The 8 T cell receptor beta chains in this list originate from one sample, sequenced in a study of T cells in Graves' hyperthyroidism and ophthalmopathy (dated by TCRdb to between 2018 and 2021). The protocol used for the library was multiplex PCR. The data were produced on an Illumina HiSeq 2000. The TCR beta CDR3 regions were amplified from RNA transcripts. The first round of RT-PCR for the TCR CDR3 was performed with the HTBI primer set and the Qiagen OneStep RT-PCR kit. The raw public reads went through TCRdb reprocessing: fastp at Q25, MiXCR clone calling, in-frame beta chains kept. Each CDR3 protein appears once, grouped with its most common genes and DNA. For this sample there are approximately 600,000 distinct CDR3 sequences; roughly 16% appear just once. The biggest ten clones account for approximately 3.8% of the sample. The sequenced sample consisted of blood. These receptors were collected from a woman in her thirties with Graves' hyperthyroidism.

This sequence joins TRBV20-1 and TRBJ2-7; D assignment may be TRBD1 or TRBD2 (5 bases each). CDR3 length: 15 residues. V gave up 1 base and J gave up 3 bases, with 16 bases separating them. The V gene's germline CDR1 is DFQATT and CDR2 SNEGSKA (reference sequence). CDR3 nucleotides: TGCAGTGCTAGAGTTATCGGGACGCGCGTCTACGAGCAGTACTTC. The encoded protein is CSARVIGTRVYEQYF.

In the case of this clonotype: One end of the junction does not line up with germline, which may come from a read error. V gene TRBV7-3 combines with J gene TRBJ2-3; 11 nucleotides agree with TRBD2. Germline V lookup: CDR1 SGHTA, CDR2 FQGTGA. The length of the CDR3 is 16 residues. CDR3 bases: TGTGCCGGCAGCTTAGGGACTAGCGGACACACAGATACGCAGTATTTT. It translates to CAGSLGTSGHTDTQYF. Looking up the rest from reference TRBV7-3 and TRBJ2-3 gives the full variable domain: GAGVSQTPSNKVTEKGKYVELRCDPISGHTALYWYRQSLGQGPEFLIYFQGTGAADDSGLPNDRFFAVRPEGSVSTLKIQRTERGDSAVYLCAGSLGTSGHTDTQYFGPGTRLTVL.

This chain uses TRBV12-3 or TRBV12-4 with TRBJ2-3; 10 bases match TRBD2. The CDR3 spans 14 residues. V lost 6 bases, J lost 4 bases, and 4 bases stayed unmatched. In DNA, the CDR3 is TGTGCCAGCAGACTAGCGGGAAGAGCAGATACGCAGTATTTT. This gives the protein CASRLAGRADTQYF.

This clonotype was counted ten times or more. The gene calls are TRBV7-2 and TRBJ1-4; the D gene is possibly TRBD1 (5 bases). The V and J ends lost 5 bases and 8 bases respectively, with 18 bases between them. This CDR3 has 15 amino acids. CDR1 is SGHTA, CDR2 FQGNSA, per germline. CDR3 protein: CASSPEGHMGEKLFF. The CDR3 DNA reads as TGTGCCAGCAGCCCGGAAGGACATATGGGGGAAAAACTGTTTTTT.

This clonotype was recorded a few times. The V gene is TRBV4-2, the J gene TRBJ1-2, with TRBD1 matching over 9 bases. The CDR3 totals 15 residues. CDR1 is LGHNA and CDR2 is YNFKEQ in the germline V gene. After removal of 4 bases from V and 4 bases from J, the junction contained 7 bases not matched to a gene. CDR3 nucleotide sequence: TGTGCCAGCAGCCGGACGGGACAGGGAAGCTATGGCTACACCTTC. This encodes CASSRTGQGSYGYTF.

This clonotype was found many times. The chain employs TRBV5-1 and TRBJ2-1; unclear D gene. Germline lookup yields CDR1 SGHRS and CDR2 YFSETQ. This CDR3 has 12 amino acids. V lost 7 bases to trimming and J lost 5 bases, with 10 bases between them. As DNA, the CDR3 is TGCGCCAGCCGACATACCGACAATGAGCAGTTCTTC. This translates into CASRHTDNEQFF.

There are many counts of this clonotype. The CDR3 reads CASRASGTRGATQYF. The CDR3, as DNA: TGTGCCAGCAGGGCTAGCGGGACCCGGGGAGCGACCCAGTACTTC. This chain uses TRBV28 with TRBJ2-5; the match to TRBD2 covers 9 bases. With V trimmed by 6 bases and J by 7 bases, 12 bases remained unmatched. The CDR3 runs 15 residues. CDR1 is MDHEN, CDR2 SYDVKM, per germline.

The gene calls are TRBV9 and TRBJ1-6; D is uncertain. Trimming shortened V by 0 bases and J by 7 bases, and 5 bases separated the two germline ends. Germline CDR1 SGDLS, CDR2 YYNGEE. The CDR3 extends over 13 amino acids. The CDR3 nucleotides read TGTGCCAGCAGCGTAGAACGAAATTCACCCCTCCACTTT. As protein: CASSVERNSPLHF.